These 23 T cell receptor beta chains came from one sample sequenced in a study of CD8 T cells in ankylosing spondylitis. Study results and caveats: It appeared that ankylosing spondylitis blood was characterized by a TCR beta motif of several highly homologous variants.

TCRdb reprocessed the 5' RACE reads with MiXCR, giving one entry per CDR3 protein. The sample has fewer than 550,000 distinct CDR3 sequences; approximately 5% are singletons. Antigen specificity for these receptors is unknown. Sequenced sample: blood, either unsorted or a sorted T cell fraction (not recorded which). Receptors originate from a male donor with ankylosing spondylitis.

This clonotype was counted at least ten times. The chain joins TRBV5-1 to TRBJ2-1, with TRBD2 as a possible D gene (5 bases). The CDR3 has 18 residues. Trimming stripped 1 base from V and 2 bases from J, with 19 bases between. The germline V gene encodes CDR1 SGHRS and CDR2 YFSETQ. CDR3 bases: TGCGCCAGCAGCTTGTTTTCGTCGGAGCGGATTCCCTACAATGAGCAGTTCTTC. It yields the protein CASSLFSSERIPYNEQFF.

This clonotype showed up many times. This sequence joins TRBV20-1 and TRBJ1-2; 9 bases map to TRBD1. CDR3 size: 13 residues. With V trimmed by 6 bases and J by 4 bases, 6 bases remained unmatched. CDR1 and CDR2 from the germline V gene are DFQATT and SNEGSKA (reference sequence). The CDR3 bases are TGCAGTGCACCAGACAGGGGGGTCTATGGCTACACCTTC. Protein: CSAPDRGVYGYTF.

This clonotype appeared many times. The CDR3 DNA reads as TGTGCCAGCAGTTTTAGGGCGGCCGCTGAAGCTTTCTTT. It specifies CASSFRAAAEAFF. This sequence joins TRBV12-3 or TRBV12-4 and TRBJ1-1; D is unresolved. CDR3 length: 13 residues. V lost 3 bases and J lost 6, with 11 bases in between.

At least ten counts were recorded for this clonotype. J is TRBJ2-2 and V is TRBV7-2; a possible D gene is TRBD2 (5 bases). The CDR3 extends over 14 amino acids. Germline V CDR1 and CDR2: SGHTA, FQGNSA. V shed 3 bases and J shed 5 bases, with 10 bases lying between them. CDR3 DNA sequence: TGTGCCAGCAGCTTGGTAGCGTTTACCGGGGAGCTGTTTTTT. Its translation is CASSLVAFTGELFF.

Only a few counts were recorded for this clonotype. The CDR3 nucleotides read TGTGCCACCAGCAGAGATACGTCTAGCGAGTACCAAGAGACCCAGTACTTC. Its protein is CATSRDTSSEYQETQYF. The chain carries TRBV15 and TRBJ2-5; D perhaps matches TRBD2 (6 bases). The CDR3 is made up of 17 amino acids. The V and J ends lost 0 bases and 0 bases respectively, with 14 bases between them. Per germline, CDR1 LNHNV and CDR2 YYDKDF (reference sequence).

Many counts were recorded for this clonotype. CDR3 region: CASSSRRAPREQYF. CDR3 DNA: TGTGCCAGCAGTTCCCGGAGGGCCCCGCGGGAGCAGTACTTC. The genes are TRBV28 and TRBJ2-7; TRBD2 is a possible D gene (6 bases). This CDR3 has 14 amino acids. Germline V gives CDR1 MDHEN, CDR2 SYDVKM. Between the trimmed V and J ends, which lost 4 bases and 7 bases, there was a span of 17 bases.

This clonotype was observed many times. The chain combines TRBV7-2 with TRBJ2-7, with 8 bases aligning to TRBD2. The germline V gene encodes CDR1 SGHTA and CDR2 FQGNSA. The CDR3 extends over 14 amino acids. J lost 3 bases, V lost 3 bases, and 4 bases had no gene match. In DNA, the CDR3 is TGTGCCAGCAGCTTTACCGGGACTAGCTACGAGCAGTACTTC. This codes for CASSFTGTSYEQYF.

This clonotype appeared many times. The chain couples TRBV7-9 to TRBJ2-5; the D call may be TRBD1 or TRBD2 (6 bases each). Germline values: CDR1 SEHNR, CDR2 FQNEAQ (reference sequence). This CDR3 is built from 15 residues. The germline V and J ends were trimmed by 4 bases and 4 bases, with 16 bases remaining between them. The DNA of the CDR3 is TGTGCCAGCAGCTATACAAGGGGGGCCGCAGAGACCCAGTACTTC. Encoded protein: CASSYTRGAAETQYF.

This clonotype was picked up a small number of times. V gene TRBV20-1 combines with J gene TRBJ2-5; no definite D call. Between the trimmed V and J ends, which lost 2 bases and 2 bases, there was a span of 12 bases. Per the germline V gene, CDR1 is DFQATT and CDR2 is SNEGSKA (reference sequence). The CDR3 length is 14 residues. The DNA for the CDR3 is TGCAGTGCTAGAACGGTCGTTCCTCAAGAGACCCAGTACTTC. It encodes CSARTVVPQETQYF.

At least ten counts were recorded for this clonotype. The V and J genes are TRBV7-6 and TRBJ2-7, with 7 nucleotides matching TRBD2. CDR1 SGHVS and CDR2 FNYEAQ come from the germline V gene. J lost 2 bases, V lost 5 bases, and 9 bases had no gene match. This CDR3 spans 15 amino acids. The CDR3 DNA follows: TGTGCCAGCAGCGGGAGGGGCCGCTTCCCCTACGAGCAGTACTTC. Its translation is CASSGRGRFPYEQYF.

This clonotype was seen repeatedly, ten times or more. The chain recombines TRBV18 with TRBJ2-3; TRBD1 aligns across 7 bases. After removal of 1 base from V and 1 base from J, the junction contained 2 bases not matched to a gene. This CDR3 has 15 amino acids. Germline loops: CDR1 KGHSH, CDR2 LQKENI. CDR3 sequence: CASSPQGTGTDTQYF. As DNA, the CDR3 is TGTGCCAGCTCACCACAGGGGACAGGCACAGATACGCAGTATTTT.

The sample holds many counts of this clonotype. The chain is built from TRBV10-3 and TRBJ2-1; D tentatively reads TRBD1 or TRBD2 (5 bases each). Per germline, CDR1 ENHRY and CDR2 SYGVKD. The CDR3 contains 15 residues. Trimming pared 4 bases from V and 6 bases from J, leaving 16 bases between. DNA for the CDR3: TGTGCCATCAGTGTGGGACCTACCGAGTCCAATGAGCAGTTCTTC. Its translation is CAISVGPTESNEQFF.

The table lists this clonotype with many counts. The chain combines TRBV20-1 with TRBJ1-1, with D possibly matching TRBD1 (6 bases). The germline V gene has CDR1 DFQATT and CDR2 SNEGSKA (reference sequence). CDR3 length equals 14 residues. V shed 0 bases and J shed 1 base, with 9 bases lying between them. CDR3 amino acids: CSARDTGRNTEAFF. The CDR3 coding sequence is TGCAGTGCTAGAGATACAGGGAGGAACACTGAAGCTTTCTTT.

This clonotype was seen more than once but under ten times. This chain joins TRBV12-3 or TRBV12-4 and TRBJ1-4; tentative D call: TRBD1 (5 bases). The V and J ends lost 5 bases and 5 bases respectively, with 9 bases between them. The CDR3 runs 13 residues. Written as DNA, the CDR3 is TGTGCCAGCAGTACGACAGTGAATGAAAAACTGTTTTTT. Translation: CASSTTVNEKLFF.

This clonotype was observed at least ten times. V usage is TRBV7-2 and J usage is TRBJ2-3; 7 bases align to TRBD1. This CDR3 contains 16 residues. The germline CDR1 and CDR2 sequences are SGHTA and FQGNSA. Trimming at V came to 5 bases and at J to 6 bases, leaving 14 bases not matched to a gene. The CDR3, as DNA: TGTGCCAGCAGCCCGACAGGGTTAGGAGACGTGGATACGCAGTATTTT. Translating it yields CASSPTGLGDVDTQYF. Complete variable domain (other parts from reference TRBV7-2 and TRBJ2-3): GAGVSQSPSNKVTEKGKDVELRCDPISGHTALYWYRQSLGQGLEFLIYFQGNSAPDKSGLPSDRFSAERTGGSVSTLTIQRTQQEDSAVYLCASSPTGLGDVDTQYFGPGTRLTVL.

This rearrangement joins TRBV7-2 to TRBJ2-5; 8 nucleotides agree with TRBD2. Trimming removed 4 bases from V and 7 bases from J; junction bases left unmatched: 11. Germline values: CDR1 SGHTA, CDR2 FQGNSA. The CDR3 sequence is 15 residues long. CDR3 region: CASSSSGPGLGTQYF. CDR3 nucleotides: TGTGCCAGCAGCTCTAGCGGGCCGGGCCTGGGGACCCAGTACTTC.

Ten or more counts support this clonotype. The chain carries TRBV20-1 and TRBJ2-2, with 9 nucleotides matching TRBD2. CDR1 and CDR2 from the germline V gene are DFQATT and SNEGSKA (reference sequence). The J segment lost 5 bases and the V segment lost 0 bases, leaving 7 bases of the junction unmatched. CDR3 length: 16 residues. The CDR3 loop reads CSARDPREGYTGELFF. The CDR3 coding sequence is TGCAGTGCTAGAGATCCGCGGGAGGGGTATACCGGGGAGCTGTTTTTT.

This clonotype occurred many times. The chain combines TRBV4-1 with TRBJ1-1; D possibly corresponds to TRBD1 (6 bases). The CDR3 is 15 residues long. V was trimmed by 2 bases and J by 3 bases, leaving 13 bases between them. CDR1 is MGHRA and CDR2 is YSYEKL in the germline V gene. The CDR3 DNA is TGCGCCAGCAGCCAACGGCCAGGGGAGGACACTGAAGCTTTCTTT. Its translation is CASSQRPGEDTEAFF.

J is TRBJ1-1 and V is TRBV28; D gene uncertain. Deletions cut 0 bases from V and 1 base from J, with 3 bases between. Germline CDR1 is MDHEN and CDR2 is SYDVKM. CDR3 length equals 13 residues. The chain's CDR3 is CASSLWSNTEAFF. The CDR3 nucleotides are TGTGCCAGCAGTTTATGGTCGAACACTGAAGCTTTCTTT.

This clonotype was seen ten or more times. The rearrangement links TRBV9 to TRBJ1-6, with 7 bases aligning to TRBD1. Looked up from germline, CDR1 is SGDLS and CDR2 is YYNGEE. The junction had 14 bases not matched to a gene; V was cut back by 4 bases and J by 7 bases. This CDR3 is built from 17 residues. The CDR3 is CASSPESGRGWNSPLHF. DNA of the CDR3: TGTGCCAGCAGCCCCGAGTCGGGCAGGGGGTGGAATTCACCCCTCCACTTT.

This clonotype was seen repeatedly, ten times or more. The V and J genes are TRBV5-1 and TRBJ2-1, with 8 bases matching TRBD1. Germline trimming cut 4 bases from V and 7 bases from J; bases unmatched to any gene: 10. Germline CDR1 SGHRS, CDR2 YFSETQ. The CDR3 runs to 15 residues. CDR3 in amino acids: CASSDITGGGNEQFF. For the CDR3, the DNA is TGCGCCAGCAGCGATATTACAGGGGGTGGGAATGAGCAGTTCTTC.

This clonotype was detected many times. The V call is TRBV28, the J call TRBJ1-4; D might be TRBD1 (5 bases). This CDR3 is built from 16 residues. Per the germline V gene, CDR1 is MDHEN and CDR2 is SYDVKM. V lost 0 bases and J lost 0, with 8 bases in between. Here the CDR3 reads CASSLWGGPTNEKLFF. The CDR3 nucleotides are TGTGCCAGCAGTTTATGGGGGGGACCAACTAATGAAAAACTGTTTTTT.

This clonotype was found a few times. J is TRBJ2-3 and V is TRBV11-3, with no clear D. The CDR3 sequence is 10 residues long. In germline, CDR1 is SGHNT, CDR2 YENEEA. The V end lost 5 bases, the J end lost 6 bases, and 3 bases lay between the germline ends. The CDR3 region has the DNA TGTGCCAGCAGCAGGGATACGCAGTATTTT. This translates into CASSRDTQYF.